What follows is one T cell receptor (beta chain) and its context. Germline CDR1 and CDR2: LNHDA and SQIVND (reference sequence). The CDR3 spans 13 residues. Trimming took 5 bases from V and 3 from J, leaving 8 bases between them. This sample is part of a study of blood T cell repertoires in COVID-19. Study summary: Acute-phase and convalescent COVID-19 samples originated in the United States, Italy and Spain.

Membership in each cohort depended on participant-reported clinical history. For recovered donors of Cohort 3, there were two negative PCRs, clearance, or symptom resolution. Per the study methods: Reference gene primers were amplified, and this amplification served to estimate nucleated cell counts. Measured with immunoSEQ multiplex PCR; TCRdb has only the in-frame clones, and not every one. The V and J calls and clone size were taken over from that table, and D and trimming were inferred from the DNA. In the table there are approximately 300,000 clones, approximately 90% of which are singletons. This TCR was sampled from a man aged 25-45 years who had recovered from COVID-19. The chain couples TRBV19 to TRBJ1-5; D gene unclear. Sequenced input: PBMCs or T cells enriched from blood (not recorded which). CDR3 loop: CASSLSYNQPQHF. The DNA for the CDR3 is TGTGCCAGTAGTCTGAGCTACAATCAGCCCCAGCATTTT.